Listed below are T cell receptor beta chains from one sample, sequenced in a study of blood T cell repertoires in COVID-19. Sequencing was performed with immunoSEQ multiplex PCR; in TCRdb, only in-frame clones are kept and a portion is missing. The table lists roughly 380,000 clones, roughly 87% of them singletons, with just under 4% in the top ten. The sample consisted of peripheral blood. The receptors stem from a woman aged 55 to 70 with COVID-19, enrolled during active disease. The conserved cysteine and the conserved F or W are not part of the CDR3 here.

V	J	CDR3
TRBV7-6	TRBJ2-7	ASSPRTGETSYEQY
TRBV2	TRBJ2-3	ASSAGTGTRSTQY
TRBV10-3	TRBJ2-3	AIIPIGLAVPDTQY
TRBV18	TRBJ1-1	ASSDRGRVTEAF
TRBV6-6	TRBJ2-5	ASSFPGTEKETQY
TRBV6-5	TRBJ2-5	ATKPGGRETQY
TRBV19	TRBJ2-1	ASQAGAVVHNEQF
TRBV7-9	TRBJ2-3	ASPGLAGDTQY
TRBV27	TRBJ1-2	ASSFLSGLSDYGYT
TRBV15	TRBJ2-3	ATSLGLAGGLKDTQY
TRBV7-3	TRBJ2-2	ASSPLRLAGGNTGELF
TRBV9	TRBJ2-2	ASSGPLANTGELF
TRBV5-1	TRBJ2-7	ASSWTVVGEQY
TRBV5-1	TRBJ1-2	ASSVDRNGYT
TRBV2	TRBJ1-5	ASSGDRLFQPQH
TRBV4-1	TRBJ2-5	ASSQVWIGGQETQY
TRBV30	TRBJ1-4	AWREVEKLF
TRBV5-8	TRBJ1-1	ASSSRQVLMNTEAF
TRBV3-1/TRBV3-2	TRBJ1-1	ASSQDPAGLTEAF
TRBV15	TRBJ1-6	ATSQGLAGSPLH
TRBV29-1	TRBJ2-7	SARQGKAYEQY
TRBV19	TRBJ2-1	ASSPVLAANEQF
TRBV14	TRBJ1-1	ASSQGLGSGSTEAF
TRBV18	TRBJ2-2	ASSPRPDTGELF
TRBV24-1	TRBJ1-5	ATAQGAGNQPQH
TRBV2	TRBJ2-2	ASSLDTGELF
TRBV2	TRBJ1-1	ASTRNQYTEAF
TRBV6-2/TRBV6-3	TRBJ2-5	ASSTGDQETQY
TRBV2	TRBJ1-3	ASRGTGGRAGNTIY
TRBV5-1	TRBJ2-7	ASSSQGYEQY
TRBV29-1	TRBJ1-2	SVATAVYGYT
TRBV3-1/TRBV3-2	TRBJ2-2	ASSQYWNTGELF
TRBV18	TRBJ1-3	ASSRPTVAGNTIY
TRBV7-2	TRBJ1-6	ASSLRTGDNSPLH
TRBV30	TRBJ1-5	AWSNRASYSNQPQH
TRBV6-5	TRBJ2-7	ASILLAGGSYEQY
TRBV5-4	TRBJ2-5	AFTLLAGVQETQY
TRBV12-3/TRBV12-4	TRBJ1-5	ASSPDRNQPQH
TRBV7-9	TRBJ2-6	ASSDVSGLGANVLT
TRBV14	TRBJ2-7	ASSQVRNEQY
TRBV27	TRBJ1-2	ASTRFGTGGAGYGYT
TRBV6-5	TRBJ1-5	ATTTGSYSNQPQH
TRBV7-2	TRBJ1-5	ASSQIGSFAGPQH
TRBV27	TRBJ1-5	ASSPDRDRGKQPQH
TRBV29-1	TRBJ1-2	SVEGQGAFDGYT
TRBV7-8	TRBJ2-3	ASSNSRDTDTQY
TRBV2	TRBJ1-2	ASTTPGVTYGYT
TRBV5-1	TRBJ2-7	ASSLVGTTRREQY
TRBV7-9	TRBJ2-1	ASSLAGHNEQF
TRBV3-1/TRBV3-2	TRBJ2-5	ASSQDPSGGPRETQY
TRBV2	TRBJ2-7	ASSDPGQNSYEQY
TRBV2	TRBJ1-5	ASSPRGLGNQPQH
TRBV5-1	TRBJ1-4	ASGGQGASNEKLF
TRBV19	TRBJ2-3	ASSRWGGGADTQY
TRBV15	TRBJ1-4	ATSARQGPNEKLF
TRBV27	TRBJ2-2	ASTTSGELF
TRBV30	TRBJ1-2	AWSVARGYGYT